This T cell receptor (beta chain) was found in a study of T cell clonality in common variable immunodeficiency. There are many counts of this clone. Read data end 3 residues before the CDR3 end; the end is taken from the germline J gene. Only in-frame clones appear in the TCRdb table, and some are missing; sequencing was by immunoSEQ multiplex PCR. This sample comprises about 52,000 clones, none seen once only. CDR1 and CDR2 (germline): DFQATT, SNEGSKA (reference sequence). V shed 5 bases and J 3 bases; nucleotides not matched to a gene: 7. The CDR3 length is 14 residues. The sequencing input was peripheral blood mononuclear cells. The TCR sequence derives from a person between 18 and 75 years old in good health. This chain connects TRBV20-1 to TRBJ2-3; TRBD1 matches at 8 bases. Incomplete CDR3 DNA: TGCAGTGCTGTGCAGGGGGCGCGAACAGATACG. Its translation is CSAVQGARTDT. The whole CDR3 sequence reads CSAVQGARTDTQYF.